The clone carrying this TCR beta chain appeared a few times. Its antigen is still unknown. These data belong to a study of beta chain features in type 1 diabetes. Germline loops: CDR1 SEHNR, CDR2 FQNEAQ (reference sequence). The CDR3 loop spans 18 amino acids. V dropped 0 bases and J dropped 6 bases, with 21 bases sitting between them. The whole isolated RNA underwent reverse transcription, so sequencing captured expressed TCRB transcripts. Generated by immunoSEQ multiplex PCR, the TCRdb table keeps only in-frame clones and is missing some. The sample lists about 660,000 clones, roughly an eighth seen once, with 0.035% to 0.045% in the top ten. Whole-study results and caveats: Patients with Type 1 diabetes showed moderately but significantly shorter TCRB CDR3s in all four CD4+ subsets.

The rearrangement links TRBV7-9 to TRBJ2-1, with D tentatively TRBD1 or TRBD2 (5 bases each). The sequenced sample was naive CD4+ T cells from blood. The sequence was obtained from a man younger than 30 with type 1 diabetes. CDR3 amino acids: CASSLAGPTSGWLNEQFF. The CDR3 DNA reads TGTGCCAGCAGCTTAGCGGGACCAACCTCGGGCTGGCTCAATGAGCAGTTCTTC. The full variable domain, its missing parts supplied by reference TRBV7-9 and TRBJ2-1, is DTGVSQNPRHKITKRGQNVTFRCDPISEHNRLYWYRQTLGQGPEFLTYFQNEAQLEKSRLLSDRFSAERPKGSFSTLEIQRTEQGDSAMYLCASSLAGPTSGWLNEQFFGPGTRLTVL.